Below are 3 T cell receptor beta chains sequenced from a single sample in a study of spatial heterogeneity in lung cancer. TCRdb ran MiXCR on the 5' RACE reads and lists one entry per CDR3 protein. The table lists about 44,000 distinct CDR3 sequences, about 13% of them singletons. This sample's time point: sample taken at primary tumor resection. Whole RNA from tumor, nontumor lung or frozen PBMC was sequenced unsorted. Sample: PBMCs, taken at surgery. The source is a male donor with early-stage non-small cell lung cancer.

This clonotype was seen ten or more times. V gene TRBV20-1 combines with J gene TRBJ2-3, with 8 nucleotides matching TRBD2. The J segment lost 4 bases and the V segment lost 1 base, leaving 7 bases of the junction unmatched. Germline V gene data show CDR1 as DFQATT and CDR2 as SNEGSKA (reference sequence). The CDR3 has 15 residues. The CDR3 here is CSARVLPGGPDTQYF. In nucleotides, the CDR3 is TGCAGTGCTAGAGTTTTACCGGGAGGGCCAGATACGCAGTATTTT.

This clonotype appeared a few times. The chain recombines TRBV5-1 with TRBJ1-1, with D perhaps matching TRBD1 (5 bases). Germline CDR1 and CDR2: SGHRS and YFSETQ. This CDR3 spans 14 amino acids. V gave up 4 bases and J gave up 0 bases, with 10 bases separating them. This CDR3 reads CASSDGTVNTEAFF. CDR3 DNA sequence: TGCGCCAGCAGCGACGGGACGGTGAACACTGAAGCTTTCTTT.

This sequence joins TRBV27 and TRBJ2-1; 8 nucleotides match TRBD2. The ends lost 3 bases at V and 3 bases at J; junction bases unmatched: 4. Per the germline V gene, CDR1 is MNHEY and CDR2 is SMNVEV (reference sequence). CDR3 length: 15 residues. CDR3 DNA: TGTGCCAGCAGTTTCTCCCTAGCGGGCTACAATGAGCAGTTCTTC. Translating gives CASSFSLAGYNEQFF.